This entry lists 12 T cell receptor beta chains sequenced from one sample in a study of lung T cells in sarcoidosis with Löfgren's syndrome. Each CDR3 protein is one row after TCRdb ran MiXCR on the reads. The data show 15,000 to 25,000 distinct CDR3 sequences, with 20% to 25% seen just once and around 0.8% held by the top ten. Sample: CD4+ T cells from bronchoalveolar lavage. All receptors come from a human donor with sarcoidosis (Löfgren's syndrome or another form), or a control subject (not recorded which).

This clonotype was observed at least ten times. The chain couples TRBV7-9 to TRBJ1-1; D ambiguous. Trimming took off 5 bases at V and 8 bases at J, with 9 bases between the two ends. Germline V gene sequence: CDR1 SEHNR, CDR2 FQNEAQ (reference sequence). The CDR3 is 11 residues long. CDR3 in amino acids: CASSNNIEAFF. CDR3 DNA: TGTGCCAGCAGCAACAACATCGAAGCTTTCTTT.

About this clonotype itself: A read error is possible here, since a much larger clone lies one base away. This sequence joins TRBV6-1 and TRBJ1-1, with no clear D. Per germline, CDR1 MNHNS and CDR2 SASEGT. V dropped 7 bases and J dropped 4 bases, with 7 bases sitting between them. The CDR3 runs to 11 residues. DNA for the CDR3: TGTGCCAGCACCCGAAGCACTGAAGCTTTCTTT. It is translated as CASTRSTEAFF.

This clonotype was seen once. The rearrangement uses TRBV12-3 or TRBV12-4 and TRBJ2-3; maybe TRBD2 (6 bases). The CDR3 totals 15 residues. The V end was cut by 4 bases, the J end by 1 base, with 12 bases between. The DNA for the CDR3 is TGTGCCAGCAGTTCGACGGGGGAAGGCACAGATACGCAGTATTTT. Translation: CASSSTGEGTDTQYF.

This clonotype turned up a few times. This rearrangement joins TRBV7-2 to TRBJ2-1; TRBD2 agrees at 8 bases. Losses at the gene ends were 4 bases for V and 3 bases for J; bases not matched to a gene: 11. The CDR3 runs 17 residues. CDR1 SGHTA and CDR2 FQGNSA come from the germline V gene. The CDR3 here is CASSSRAGAGFYNEQFF. For the CDR3, the DNA is TGTGCCAGCAGCTCAAGAGCGGGGGCAGGCTTCTACAATGAGCAGTTCTTC.

A few counts support this clonotype. The V call is TRBV2, the J call TRBJ2-1; D is ambiguous. V was pared by 4 bases and J by 7 bases, with 5 bases between. The CDR3 runs 11 residues. In germline, CDR1 is SNHLY, CDR2 FYNNEI. The CDR3 bases are TGTGCCAGCAGTGTTTCGAATGAGCAGTTCTTC. Amino acids: CASSVSNEQFF. Combining the CDR3 with reference TRBV2 and TRBJ2-1 gives the whole variable domain EPEVTQTPSHQVTQMGQEVILRCVPISNHLYFYWYRQILGQKVEFLVSFYNNEISEKSEIFDDQFSVERPDGSNFTLKIRSTKLEDSAMYFCASSVSNEQFFGPGTRLTVL.

This clonotype occurred many times. The chain carries TRBV7-2 and TRBJ2-7; the D gene is possibly TRBD1 (6 bases). Looked up from germline, CDR1 is SGHTA and CDR2 is FQGNSA. Trimming took off 5 bases at V and 5 bases at J, with 22 bases between the two ends. There are 16 residues in the CDR3. In DNA, the CDR3 is TGTGCCAGCAGCCCCGGTGGTAGGGGGAAGAACCACGAGCAGTACTTC. This translates into CASSPGGRGKNHEQYF. Full variable domain (outside the CDR3, taken from reference TRBV7-2 and TRBJ2-7): GAGVSQSPSNKVTEKGKDVELRCDPISGHTALYWYRQSLGQGLEFLIYFQGNSAPDKSGLPSDRFSAERTGGSVSTLTIQRTQQEDSAVYLCASSPGGRGKNHEQYFGPGTRLTVT.

The V call is TRBV7-2, the J call TRBJ2-3; no definite D call. Germline values: CDR1 SGHTA, CDR2 FQGNSA. With 2 bases removed from V and 0 bases from J, the gap between germline ends came to 6 bases. This CDR3 spans 14 amino acids. DNA for the CDR3: TGTGCCAGCAGCTTACGCTGCAGCACAGATACGCAGTATTTT. This encodes CASSLRCSTDTQYF.

This clonotype has at least ten counts. The chain employs TRBV7-6 and TRBJ2-5, with unresolved D. The CDR3 sequence is 13 residues long. V was trimmed by 2 bases and J by 0 bases, leaving 4 bases between them. Germline V CDR1 and CDR2: SGHVS, FNYEAQ. In nucleotides, the CDR3 is TGTGCCAGCAGCTTAAATCACCAAGAGACCCAGTACTTC. It codes for CASSLNHQETQYF.

The sample holds a few counts of this clonotype. The chain has TRBV11-3 and TRBJ2-1; no clear D. The CDR3 has 13 residues. The ends were cut back, 3 bases at V and 5 bases at J, with 8 bases in the middle. From germline, CDR1 is SGHNT and CDR2 YENEEA. The CDR3 loop is CASSLAWDNEQFF. The CDR3 region has the DNA TGTGCCAGCAGCTTGGCTTGGGACAATGAGCAGTTCTTC.

This clonotype is medium-sized within its sample. CDR3 nucleotides: TGTGCCAGCAGTAATCCGGAGACCCAGTACTTC. It yields the protein CASSNPETQYF. The V gene is TRBV6-1, the J gene TRBJ2-5; D call uncertain. The CDR3 extends over 11 amino acids. Trimming took 5 bases from V and 5 from J, leaving 6 bases between them. Germline V lookup: CDR1 MNHNS, CDR2 SASEGT.

V gene TRBV18 combines with J gene TRBJ1-3, with D uncertain. The CDR3 runs to 15 residues. Germline CDR1 and CDR2: KGHSH and LQKENI. V lost 0 bases, J lost 2 bases, and 8 bases lay in between. CDR3 bases: TGTGCCAGCTCACCACCGCCCGGCACTGGAAACACCATATATTTT. Translating gives CASSPPPGTGNTIYF.

On this clonotype: Since a much larger clone is just one base distant, this may be a read error. V usage is TRBV3-1 and J usage is TRBJ2-5; D is uncertain. CDR1 is LGHDT and CDR2 is YNNKEL in the germline V gene (reference sequence). The CDR3 runs 13 residues. In DNA, the CDR3 is TGTGGCAGCAGCCAAGTCCAACAAGAGACCCAGTACTTC. Amino acid sequence: CGSSQVQQETQYF.